A single sample gave rise to the 32 T cell receptor beta chains below, sequenced in a study of T cells in Graves' hyperthyroidism and ophthalmopathy. It was RNA transcripts that yielded the amplified TCR beta CDR3 regions. Carried out on the TCR CDR3, a first-round RT-PCR used the HTBI primer set. MiXCR, run by TCRdb on the multiplex PCR reads, gives a single entry per CDR3 protein. The sample lists a few hundred thousand distinct CDR3 sequences; about an eighth were seen once. The material sequenced was blood. These receptors were obtained from a woman in her thirties or forties with Graves' ophthalmopathy.

This clonotype came up a few times. This chain joins TRBV9 and TRBJ2-5; 7 bases match TRBD2. Germline loops: CDR1 SGDLS, CDR2 YYNGEE. The CDR3 is 13 amino acids. V lost 4 bases and J lost 14; bases outside the gene matches: 14. For the CDR3, the DNA is TGTGCCAGCAGCCCAGAGGATAGCGGGCCAATATACTTC. This encodes CASSPEDSGPIYF.

This clonotype was seen many times. The genes are TRBV28 and TRBJ2-5, with D unclear. V was cut by 4 bases and J by 1 base, with 4 bases left in between. Germline CDR1 MDHEN, CDR2 SYDVKM. This CDR3 region has 12 residues. The CDR3 loop is CASSSPQETQYF. The CDR3 coding sequence is TGTGCCAGCAGTTCCCCCCAAGAGACCCAGTACTTC.

This clonotype was recorded at least ten times. This chain joins TRBV10-2 and TRBJ1-6; no definite D call. The CDR3 length is 13 residues. In germline, CDR1 is WSHSY, CDR2 SAAADI. Trimming stripped 4 bases from V and 7 bases from J, with 8 bases between. CDR3 nucleotide sequence: TGCGCCAGCAGTGCTGCAAGAAATTCACCCCTCCACTTT. Protein: CASSAARNSPLHF.

There are many counts of this clonotype. The chain links TRBV11-2 to TRBJ1-1; TRBD1 matches at 7 bases. The V gene's germline CDR1 is SGHAT and CDR2 FQNNGV. Trimming at V came to 6 bases and at J to 2 bases, leaving 9 bases not matched to a gene. The CDR3 extends over 15 amino acids. DNA of the CDR3: TGTGCCAGCAGGACGTCCCCAGGGGGAAACACTGAAGCTTTCTTT. This encodes CASRTSPGGNTEAFF. Full variable domain (missing parts from reference TRBV11-2 and TRBJ1-1): EAGVAQSPRYKIIEKRQSVAFWCNPISGHATLYWYQQILGQGPKLLIQFQNNGVVDDSQLPKDRFSAERLKGVDSTLKIQPAKLEDSAVYLCASRTSPGGNTEAFFGQGTRLTVV.

V and J are TRBV5-1 and TRBJ1-4; unclear D gene. CDR1 and CDR2 from the germline V gene are SGHRS and YFSETQ. Trimming took 3 bases from V and 2 from J, leaving 11 bases between them. The CDR3 length is 15 residues. This chain's CDR3 is CASSSVGITNEKLFF. As DNA, the CDR3 is TGCGCCAGCAGCTCGGTTGGGATTACTAATGAAAAACTGTTTTTT.

This clonotype was counted a few times. One end of the junction varies from germline; a read error may be responsible. The chain has TRBV19 and TRBJ2-6; no clear D. Germline V gene data show CDR1 as LNHDA and CDR2 as SQIVND (reference sequence). CDR3 size: 17 residues. The CDR3 loop is CASTIDSSNSGANVLTF. In DNA form, the CDR3 reads TGTGCCAGTACTATAGATTCATCTAACTCTGGGGCCAACGTCCTGACTTTC. The whole variable domain, remainder taken from reference TRBV19 and TRBJ2-6, is DGGITQSPKYLFRKEGQNVTLSCEQNLNHDAMYWYRQDPGQGLRLIYYSQIVNDFQKGDIAEGYSVSREKKESFPLTVTSAQKNPTAFYLCASTIDSSNSGANVLTFGAGSRLTVL.

The table lists this clonotype with many counts. The rearrangement uses TRBV28 and TRBJ2-2, with 8 bases aligning to TRBD2. The germline CDR1 and CDR2 sequences are MDHEN and SYDVKM. The J segment lost 2 bases and the V segment lost 6 bases, leaving 5 bases of the junction unmatched. This CDR3 comprises 15 residues. The CDR3 region is CASSRGLVNTGELFF. CDR3 nucleotides: TGTGCCAGCAGCCGGGGACTAGTAAACACCGGGGAGCTGTTTTTT.

This clonotype was counted a few times. V gene TRBV7-2 combines with J gene TRBJ2-3; TRBD2 matches 14 bases. V shed 5 bases, J shed 3 bases, and the junction held 10 bases outside the gene matches. CDR3 length: 18 amino acids. Germline V gene sequence: CDR1 SGHTA, CDR2 FQGNSA. CDR3 DNA: TGTGCCAGCAGCCCCGGGACTAGCGGGAGCCCCAGGACAGATACGCAGTATTTT. Its translation: CASSPGTSGSPRTDTQYF.

This clonotype showed up many times. This chain connects TRBV14 to TRBJ2-3, with 9 bases aligning to TRBD1. This CDR3 comprises 16 residues. V was pared by 4 bases and J by 0 bases, with 5 bases of the junction left unmatched. Germline V gene data show CDR1 as SGHDN and CDR2 as FVKESK. The CDR3 DNA follows: TGTGCCAGCAGCCTTCGGACAGGGGCGAGCACAGATACGCAGTATTTT. Protein sequence: CASSLRTGASTDTQYF.

The rearrangement uses TRBV11-3 and TRBJ2-7; 9 bases fit TRBD2. The CDR3 has 15 amino acids. Germline lookup yields CDR1 SGHNT and CDR2 YENEEA. The junction had 2 bases not matched to a gene; V was cut back by 1 base and J by 1 base. DNA for the CDR3: TGTGCCAGCAGCTTAGGGGGACTAGCATCCTACGAGCAGTACTTC. Translated, it gives CASSLGGLASYEQYF.

V and J are TRBV30 and TRBJ2-2; D remains unclear. CDR1 GTSNPN and CDR2 SVGIG come from the germline V gene (reference sequence). This CDR3 has 16 residues. V was shortened by 3 bases and J by 3 bases, with 17 bases between the two germline ends. The CDR3, as DNA: TGTGCCTGGAGCCCGCTTCGCCCCGTCGACACCGGGGAGCTGTTTTTT. As protein: CAWSPLRPVDTGELFF. Based on the CDR3 plus reference TRBV30 and TRBJ2-2, the full variable domain is SQTIHQWPATLVQPVGSPLSLECTVEGTSNPNLYWYRQAAGRGLQLLFYSVGIGQISSEVPQNLSASRPQDRQFILSSKKLLLSDSGFYLCAWSPLRPVDTGELFFGEGSRLTVL.

This clonotype appeared a few times. J is TRBJ2-7 and V is TRBV29-1; D is perhaps TRBD2 (7 bases). The CDR3 contains 12 residues. V lost 7 bases, J lost 9 bases, and 19 bases lay in between. The germline gives CDR1 SQVTM, CDR2 ANQGSEA. The CDR3 loop reads CSAAGQGAVQYF. The CDR3 nucleotides read TGCAGCGCAGCGGGACAAGGGGCGGTGCAGTACTTC.

As for this clonotype: Relative to the germline gene, one junction end is altered; a read error may explain this. V usage is TRBV3-1 and J usage is TRBJ1-2, with D perhaps TRBD1 (5 bases). The CDR3 is 12 residues long. CDR1 and CDR2 (germline): LGHDT, YNNKEL (reference sequence). The CDR3 nucleotides read TGTGCCAGCCAGGGTTACGACTATGGCCACACCTTC. Its protein is CASQGYDYGHTF.

This clonotype was observed at least ten times. The chain links TRBV27 to TRBJ1-2; TRBD1 might be the D (5 bases). This CDR3 is 13 amino acids long. Germline assignment: CDR1 MNHEY and CDR2 SMNVEV (reference sequence). V gave up 6 bases and J gave up 4 bases, with 12 bases separating them. The CDR3 loop is CASSSRGGYGYTF. Written as DNA, the CDR3 is TGTGCCAGCAGCAGCCGGGGGGGCTATGGCTACACCTTC.

The CDR3 sequence is CASSDWTGSEQYF. The CDR3 region has the DNA TGTGCCAGCAGTGATTGGACAGGGTCCGAGCAGTACTTC. J is TRBJ2-7 and V is TRBV2, with 8 bases that match TRBD1. J lost 6 bases, V lost 3 bases, and 4 bases had no gene match. Germline V lookup: CDR1 SNHLY, CDR2 FYNNEI. CDR3 length: 13 residues.

The chain combines TRBV20-1 with TRBJ2-7; TRBD2 matches at 12 bases. The J segment lost 2 bases and the V segment lost 6 bases, leaving 11 bases of the junction unmatched. The CDR3 has 16 amino acids. Per germline, CDR1 DFQATT and CDR2 SNEGSKA (reference sequence). Here the CDR3 reads CSAEPTTSGRTYEQYF. The CDR3 DNA follows: TGCAGTGCCGAACCAACTACTAGCGGGAGGACCTACGAGCAGTACTTC.

This chain joins TRBV20-1 and TRBJ2-7; D might be TRBD1 or TRBD2, each matching 5 bases. This CDR3 is 15 amino acids long. V lost 5 bases, J lost 7 bases, and 24 bases lay in between. The germline V gene has CDR1 DFQATT and CDR2 SNEGSKA (reference sequence). CDR3 sequence reads: CSAETREGSVGEQYF. The CDR3 coding sequence is TGCAGTGCTGAGACACGCGAGGGGTCTGTCGGGGAGCAGTACTTC.

The chain is built from TRBV24-1 and TRBJ2-1, with 8 bases fitting TRBD1. The CDR3 consists of 16 residues. Germline values: CDR1 KGHDR, CDR2 SFDVKD. The ends lost 5 bases at V and 10 bases at J; junction bases unmatched: 15. The CDR3 here is CATSGGTGAPQGEQFF. The CDR3 bases are TGTGCCACCAGTGGTGGGACAGGAGCCCCCCAAGGGGAGCAGTTCTTC.

This clonotype was counted at least ten times. The chain has TRBV28 and TRBJ1-4, with TRBD1 as a possible D gene (6 bases). The CDR3 covers 14 residues. Trimming left V 1 base short and J 8 bases short, with 11 bases between. Looked up from germline, CDR1 is MDHEN and CDR2 is SYDVKM. The CDR3 DNA follows: TGTGCCAGCAGTTTATTTGGGGGGGCCGAAAAACTGTTTTTT. It specifies CASSLFGGAEKLFF.

About this clonotype: A much more abundant neighbour one base away suggests this may be a read error. This rearrangement joins TRBV6-1 to TRBJ2-7; 13 positions agree with TRBD2. Losses at the gene ends were 8 bases for V and 7 bases for J; bases not matched to a gene: 14. The germline V gene has CDR1 MNHNS and CDR2 SASEGT. This CDR3 spans 16 amino acids. CDR3 sequence: CASPGSGLAGVGEQYF. The CDR3 nucleotides are TGTGCCAGCCCCGGAAGTGGACTAGCGGGAGTGGGAGAGCAGTACTTC.

CDR3 loop: CASSLGSGGAGTDTQYF. The CDR3 bases are TGTGCCAGCAGCTTAGGATCCGGCGGAGCGGGCACAGATACGCAGTATTTT. The rearrangement links TRBV11-2 to TRBJ2-3; D is possibly TRBD2 (5 bases). Germline-derived CDR1 and CDR2 are SGHAT and FQNNGV. V lost 1 base, J lost 1 base, and 15 bases lay in between. This CDR3 is built from 17 residues.

This clonotype was seen at least ten times. The chain carries TRBV6-1 and TRBJ2-7, with 12 positions matching TRBD2. V dropped 5 bases and J dropped 12; count of bases not matched to a gene: 14. Germline V gene sequence: CDR1 MNHNS, CDR2 SASEGT. This CDR3 spans 15 amino acids. The CDR3 nucleotides read TGTGCCAGCAGTCAATCCTTGACTAGCGGGGGTCCCTGGTACTTC. Protein sequence: CASSQSLTSGGPWYF.

Ten or more counts support this clonotype. V and J are TRBV5-1 and TRBJ2-1; D ambiguous. Germline V CDR1 and CDR2: SGHRS, YFSETQ. The CDR3 has 14 residues. V shed 1 base and J shed 6 bases, with 11 bases lying between them. The CDR3 loop is CASSLNRESNEQFF. CDR3 nucleotide sequence: TGCGCCAGCAGCTTGAACAGAGAGAGCAATGAGCAGTTCTTC.

V usage is TRBV4-2 and J usage is TRBJ2-4; D might be TRBD2 (6 bases). The CDR3 length is 15 residues. Germline V gene data show CDR1 as LGHNA and CDR2 as YNFKEQ. V gave up 3 bases and J gave up 3 bases, with 12 bases separating them. CDR3 sequence: CASSHLGGFKNIQYF. CDR3 DNA sequence: TGTGCCAGCAGCCATCTGGGGGGATTCAAAAACATTCAGTACTTC.

This clonotype came up many times. The chain employs TRBV6-1 and TRBJ2-3, with D uncertain. The germline CDR1 and CDR2 sequences are MNHNS and SASEGT. The CDR3 is 15 residues long. V lost 1 base and J lost 0, with 8 bases in between. CDR3 protein: CASSEVSSSTDTQYF. CDR3 coding DNA: TGTGCCAGCAGTGAAGTCAGCAGTAGCACAGATACGCAGTATTTT.

This clonotype was seen just once. V usage is TRBV30 and J usage is TRBJ1-6; 7 bases line up with TRBD1. The CDR3 length is 16 residues. The germline gives CDR1 GTSNPN, CDR2 SVGIG (reference sequence). Germline trimming cut 1 base from V and 10 bases from J; bases unmatched to any gene: 13. The CDR3 bases are TGTGCCTGGAGTGCCACAGGGGTGGGGTTCGGCTCACCCCTCCACTTT. This sequence encodes CAWSATGVGFGSPLHF.

This clonotype was counted ten times or more. V usage is TRBV6-2 or TRBV6-3 and J usage is TRBJ2-1; 9 nucleotides line up with TRBD1. Unmatched junction bases numbered 12, after V lost 6 bases and J lost 6 bases. The CDR3 consists of 16 residues. CDR1 MNHEY and CDR2 SVGEGT come from the germline V gene. CDR3: CASRPPGTGLVNEQFF. CDR3 nucleotides: TGTGCCAGCAGACCCCCCGGGACAGGGCTGGTCAATGAGCAGTTCTTC.

At least ten counts were recorded for this clonotype. The chain recombines TRBV7-2 with TRBJ2-7, with D perhaps matching TRBD2 (6 bases). Per germline, CDR1 SGHTA and CDR2 FQGNSA. The CDR3 runs 12 residues. Trimming removed 2 bases from V and 9 bases from J, with 11 bases in between. CDR3 coding DNA: TGTGCCAGCAGCTTACGTTCCGGGGGGCAGTACTTC. Amino acids: CASSLRSGGQYF.

This clonotype was picked up many times. The CDR3: CASSQRWASGIDEQFF. CDR3 DNA: TGTGCCAGCAGCCAAAGGTGGGCTAGCGGGATTGATGAGCAGTTCTTC. The chain carries TRBV14 and TRBJ2-1, with 9 bases fitting TRBD2. Germline V lookup: CDR1 SGHDN, CDR2 FVKESK. This CDR3 has 16 amino acids. Losses at the gene ends were 2 bases for V and 8 bases for J; bases not matched to a gene: 10. The full variable domain, its missing parts supplied by reference TRBV14 and TRBJ2-1, is EAGVTQFPSHSVIEKGQTVTLRCDPISGHDNLYWYRRVMGKEIKFLLHFVKESKQDESGMPNNRFLAERTGGTYSTLKVQPAELEDSGVYFCASSQRWASGIDEQFFGPGTRLTVL.

This clonotype has a count of ten or more. The chain links TRBV7-2 to TRBJ2-3, with a tentative D call TRBD1 (6 bases). Germline assignment: CDR1 SGHTA and CDR2 FQGNSA. CDR3 size: 20 residues. V was pared by 4 bases and J by 0 bases, with 26 bases between. This chain's CDR3 is CASSSPRDISYSSSTDTQYF. The CDR3 bases are TGTGCCAGCAGCTCCCCCCGGGACATTTCCTACTCTTCTAGCACAGATACGCAGTATTTT. Filled out from reference TRBV7-2 and TRBJ2-3, the complete variable domain reads GAGVSQSPSNKVTEKGKDVELRCDPISGHTALYWYRQSLGQGLEFLIYFQGNSAPDKSGLPSDRFSAERTGGSVSTLTIQRTQQEDSAVYLCASSSPRDISYSSSTDTQYFGPGTRLTVL.

This clonotype was recorded many times. J is TRBJ1-1 and V is TRBV12-3 or TRBV12-4, with D possibly matching TRBD1 (6 bases). The V end was cut by 7 bases, the J end by 4 bases, with 25 bases between. CDR3 size: 17 residues. As DNA, the CDR3 is TGTGCCAGCATCGTGACAGGAGTCCGGGTGAAGGGCACTGAAGCTTTCTTT. It yields the protein CASIVTGVRVKGTEAFF.

J is TRBJ2-1 and V is TRBV7-2; 11 bases map to TRBD2. J was trimmed by 8 bases and V by 5 bases; bases with no gene match: 17. The CDR3 length is 18 residues. Germline V gene sequence: CDR1 SGHTA, CDR2 FQGNSA. The CDR3 reads CASSRLRGGSGRDYEQFF. CDR3 coding DNA: TGTGCCAGCAGCCGCCTTCGGGGGGGTAGCGGGAGGGATTATGAGCAGTTCTTC. Using reference TRBV7-2 and TRBJ2-1 for the parts outside the CDR3, the full variable domain is GAGVSQSPSNKVTEKGKDVELRCDPISGHTALYWYRQSLGQGLEFLIYFQGNSAPDKSGLPSDRFSAERTGGSVSTLTIQRTQQEDSAVYLCASSRLRGGSGRDYEQFFGPGTRLTVL.